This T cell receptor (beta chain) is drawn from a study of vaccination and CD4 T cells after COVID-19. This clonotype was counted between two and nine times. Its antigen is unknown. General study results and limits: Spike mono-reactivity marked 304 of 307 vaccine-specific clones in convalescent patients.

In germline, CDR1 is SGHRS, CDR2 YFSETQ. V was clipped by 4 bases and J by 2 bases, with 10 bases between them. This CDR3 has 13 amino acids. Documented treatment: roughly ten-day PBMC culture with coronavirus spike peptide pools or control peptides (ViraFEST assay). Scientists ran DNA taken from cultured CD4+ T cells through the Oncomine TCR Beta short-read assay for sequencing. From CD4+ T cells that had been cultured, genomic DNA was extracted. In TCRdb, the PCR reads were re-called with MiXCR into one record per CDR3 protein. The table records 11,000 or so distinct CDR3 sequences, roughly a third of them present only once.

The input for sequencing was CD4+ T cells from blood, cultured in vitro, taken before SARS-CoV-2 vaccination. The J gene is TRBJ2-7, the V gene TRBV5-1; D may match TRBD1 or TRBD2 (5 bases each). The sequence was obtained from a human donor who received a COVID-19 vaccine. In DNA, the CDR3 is TGCGCCAGCAGCCGGGACCAAGCCTACGAGCAGTACTTC. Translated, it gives CASSRDQAYEQYF.